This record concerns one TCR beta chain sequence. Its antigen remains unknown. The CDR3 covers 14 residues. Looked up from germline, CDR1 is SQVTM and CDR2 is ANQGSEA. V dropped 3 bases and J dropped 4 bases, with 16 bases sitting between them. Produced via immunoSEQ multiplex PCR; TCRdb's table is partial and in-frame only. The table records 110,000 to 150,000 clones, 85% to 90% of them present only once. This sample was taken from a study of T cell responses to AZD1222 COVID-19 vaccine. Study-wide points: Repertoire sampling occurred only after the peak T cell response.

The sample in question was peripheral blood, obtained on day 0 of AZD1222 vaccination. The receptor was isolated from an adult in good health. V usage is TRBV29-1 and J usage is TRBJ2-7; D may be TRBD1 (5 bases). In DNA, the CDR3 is TGCAGCGTTGAGGGGCCAGGATACCCATACGAGCAGTACTTC. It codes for CSVEGPGYPYEQYF.